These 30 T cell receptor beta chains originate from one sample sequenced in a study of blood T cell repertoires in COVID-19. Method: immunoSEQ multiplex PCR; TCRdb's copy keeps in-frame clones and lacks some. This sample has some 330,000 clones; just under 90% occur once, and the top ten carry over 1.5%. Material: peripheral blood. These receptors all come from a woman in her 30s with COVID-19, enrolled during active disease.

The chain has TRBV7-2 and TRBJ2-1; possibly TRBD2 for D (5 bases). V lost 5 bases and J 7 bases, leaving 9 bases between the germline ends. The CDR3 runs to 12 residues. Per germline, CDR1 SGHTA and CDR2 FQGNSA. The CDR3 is CASSPPGNEQFF. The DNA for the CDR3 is TGTGCCAGCAGCCCCCCGGGGAATGAGCAGTTCTTC.

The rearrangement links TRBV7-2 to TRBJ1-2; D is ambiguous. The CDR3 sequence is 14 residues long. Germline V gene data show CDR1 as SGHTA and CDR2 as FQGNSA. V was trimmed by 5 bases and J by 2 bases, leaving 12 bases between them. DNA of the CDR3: TGTGCCAGCAGCCCGTCGGCGGGGAACTATGGCTACACCTTC. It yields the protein CASSPSAGNYGYTF. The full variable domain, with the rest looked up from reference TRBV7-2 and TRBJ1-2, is GAGVSQSPSNKVTEKGKDVELRCDPISGHTALYWYRQSLGQGLEFLIYFQGNSAPDKSGLPSDRFSAERTGGSVSTLTIQRTQQEDSAVYLCASSPSAGNYGYTFGSGTRLTVV.

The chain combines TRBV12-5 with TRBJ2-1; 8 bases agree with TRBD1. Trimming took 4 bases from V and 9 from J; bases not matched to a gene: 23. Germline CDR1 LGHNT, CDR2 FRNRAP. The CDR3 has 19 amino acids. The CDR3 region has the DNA TGTGCTAGTGGTTCGCGCCTTGGCCTACTGGACAGGGTTTTTAGTGAGCAGTTCTTC. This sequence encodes CASGSRLGLLDRVFSEQFF.

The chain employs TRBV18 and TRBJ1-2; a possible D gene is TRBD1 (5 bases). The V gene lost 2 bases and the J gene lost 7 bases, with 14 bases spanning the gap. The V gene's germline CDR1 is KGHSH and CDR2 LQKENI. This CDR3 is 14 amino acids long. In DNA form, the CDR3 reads TGTGCCAGCTCACCAGGGCCAGGGATATCTGGCTACACCTTC. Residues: CASSPGPGISGYTF.

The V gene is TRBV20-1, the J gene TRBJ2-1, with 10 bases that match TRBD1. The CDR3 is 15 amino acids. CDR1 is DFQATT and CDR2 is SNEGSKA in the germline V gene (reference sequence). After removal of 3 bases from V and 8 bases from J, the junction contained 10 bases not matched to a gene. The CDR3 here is CSASDPGQGSDEQFF. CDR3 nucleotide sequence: TGCAGTGCTAGTGATCCGGGACAGGGGTCGGATGAGCAGTTCTTC.

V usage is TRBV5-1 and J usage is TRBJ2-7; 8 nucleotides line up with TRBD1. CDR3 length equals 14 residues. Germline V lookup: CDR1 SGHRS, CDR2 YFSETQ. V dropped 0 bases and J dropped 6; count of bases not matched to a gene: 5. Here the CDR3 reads CASSLAAGGGEQYF. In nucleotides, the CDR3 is TGCGCCAGCAGCTTGGCGGCAGGGGGCGGCGAGCAGTACTTC.

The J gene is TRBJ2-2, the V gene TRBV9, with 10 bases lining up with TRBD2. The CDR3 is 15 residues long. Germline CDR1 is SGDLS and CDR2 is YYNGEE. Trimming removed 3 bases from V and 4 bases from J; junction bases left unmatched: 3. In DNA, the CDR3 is TGTGCCAGCAGCGAGAGCGGGGGGGCCACCGGGGAGCTGTTTTTT. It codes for CASSESGGATGELFF.

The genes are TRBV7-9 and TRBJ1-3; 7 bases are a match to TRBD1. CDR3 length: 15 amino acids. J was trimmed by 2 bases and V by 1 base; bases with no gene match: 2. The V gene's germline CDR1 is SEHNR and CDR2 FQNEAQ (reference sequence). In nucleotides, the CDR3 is TGTGCCAGCAGCTTAGTCCAGGGGGCTGGAAACACCATATATTTT. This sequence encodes CASSLVQGAGNTIYF.

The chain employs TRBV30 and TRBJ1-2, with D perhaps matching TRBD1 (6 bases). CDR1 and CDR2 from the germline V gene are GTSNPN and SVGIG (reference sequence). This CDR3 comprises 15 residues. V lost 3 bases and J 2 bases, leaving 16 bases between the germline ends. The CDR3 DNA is TGTGCCTGGAGGAGCAGGGGCGGCGTCAACTATGGCTACACCTTC. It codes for CAWRSRGGVNYGYTF.

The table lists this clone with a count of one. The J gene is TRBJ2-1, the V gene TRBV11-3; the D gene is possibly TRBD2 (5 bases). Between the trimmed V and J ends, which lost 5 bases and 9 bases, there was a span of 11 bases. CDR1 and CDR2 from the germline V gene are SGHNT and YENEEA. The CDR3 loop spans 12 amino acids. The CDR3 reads CASSILVGEQFF. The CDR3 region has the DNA TGTGCCAGCAGCATACTAGTGGGTGAGCAGTTCTTC.

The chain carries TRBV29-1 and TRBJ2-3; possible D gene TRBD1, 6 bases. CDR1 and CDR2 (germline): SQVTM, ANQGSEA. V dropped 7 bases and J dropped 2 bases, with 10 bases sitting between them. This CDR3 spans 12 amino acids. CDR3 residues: CSARGDTDTQYF. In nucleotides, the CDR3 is TGCAGCGCCAGGGGTGACACAGATACGCAGTATTTT.

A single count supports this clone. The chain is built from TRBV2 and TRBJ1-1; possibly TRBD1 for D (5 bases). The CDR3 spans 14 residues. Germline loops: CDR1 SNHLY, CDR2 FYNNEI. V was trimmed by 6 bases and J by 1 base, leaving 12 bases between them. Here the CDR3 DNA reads TGTGCCAGCAGGATCAGGGTCGGGAACACTGAAGCTTTCTTT. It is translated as CASRIRVGNTEAFF.

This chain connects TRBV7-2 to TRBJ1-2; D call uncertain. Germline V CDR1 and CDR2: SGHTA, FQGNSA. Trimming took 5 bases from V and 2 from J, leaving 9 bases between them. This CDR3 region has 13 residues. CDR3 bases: TGTGCCAGCAGCACCGAGGTAAACTATGGCTACACCTTC. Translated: CASSTEVNYGYTF.

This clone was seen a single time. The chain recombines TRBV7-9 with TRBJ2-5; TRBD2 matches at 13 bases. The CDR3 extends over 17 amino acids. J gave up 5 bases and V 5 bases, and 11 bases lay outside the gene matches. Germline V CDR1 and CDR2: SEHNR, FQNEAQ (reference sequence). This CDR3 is CASSIPTSGGVGETQYF. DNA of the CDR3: TGTGCCAGCAGCATACCCACTAGCGGGGGGGTAGGTGAGACCCAGTACTTC.

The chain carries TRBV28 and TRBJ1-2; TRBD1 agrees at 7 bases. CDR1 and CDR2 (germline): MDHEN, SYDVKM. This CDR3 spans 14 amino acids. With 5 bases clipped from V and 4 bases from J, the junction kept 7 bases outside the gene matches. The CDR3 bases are TGTGCCAGCAGTAGTATTTCAGGGGGCTATGGCTACACCTTC. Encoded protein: CASSSISGGYGYTF.

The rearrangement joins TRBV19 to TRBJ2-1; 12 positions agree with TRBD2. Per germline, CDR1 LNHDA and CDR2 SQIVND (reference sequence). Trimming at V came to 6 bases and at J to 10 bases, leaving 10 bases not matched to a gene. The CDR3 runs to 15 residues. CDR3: CASSPPSGGAGEQFF. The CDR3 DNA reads TGTGCCAGTAGCCCCCCTAGCGGGGGGGCGGGGGAGCAGTTCTTC.

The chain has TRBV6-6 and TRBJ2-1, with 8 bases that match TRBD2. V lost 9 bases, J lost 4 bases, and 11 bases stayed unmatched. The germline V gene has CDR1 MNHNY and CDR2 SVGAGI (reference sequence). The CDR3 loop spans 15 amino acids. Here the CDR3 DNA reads TGTGCCAGTACCCCGTTGCGGGGGGCATACAATGAGCAGTTCTTC. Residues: CASTPLRGAYNEQFF.

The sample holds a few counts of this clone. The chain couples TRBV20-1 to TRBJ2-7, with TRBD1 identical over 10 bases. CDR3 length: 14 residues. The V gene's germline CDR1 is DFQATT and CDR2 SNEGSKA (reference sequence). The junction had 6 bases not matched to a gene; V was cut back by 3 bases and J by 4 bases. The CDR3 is CSASLDRGVYEQYF. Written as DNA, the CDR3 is TGCAGTGCTAGTCTGGACAGGGGGGTTTACGAGCAGTACTTC.

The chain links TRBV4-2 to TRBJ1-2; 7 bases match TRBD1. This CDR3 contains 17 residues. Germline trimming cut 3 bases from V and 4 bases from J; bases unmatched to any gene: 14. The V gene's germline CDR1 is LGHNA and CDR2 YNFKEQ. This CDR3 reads CASSQSSPRDRLYGYTF. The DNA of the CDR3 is TGTGCCAGCAGCCAGAGCAGTCCCCGGGACAGACTCTATGGCTACACCTTC.

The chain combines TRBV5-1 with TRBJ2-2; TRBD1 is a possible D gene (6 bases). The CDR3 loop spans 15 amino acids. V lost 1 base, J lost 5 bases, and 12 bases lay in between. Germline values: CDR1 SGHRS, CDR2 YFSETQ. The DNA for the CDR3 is TGCGCCAGCAGCTTGAGACAGGCTGCTACCGGGGAGCTGTTTTTT. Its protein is CASSLRQAATGELFF.

The CDR3 nucleotides are TGTGCCAGCAGCGTTCAGGGGGCAACTAATGAAAAACTGTTTTTT. The encoded protein is CASSVQGATNEKLFF. The gene calls are TRBV5-4 and TRBJ1-4; 7 nucleotides match TRBD1. The CDR3 covers 15 residues. Germline-derived CDR1 and CDR2 are SGHNT and YYREEE (reference sequence). V was clipped by 4 bases and J by 0 bases; unmatched bases: 3.

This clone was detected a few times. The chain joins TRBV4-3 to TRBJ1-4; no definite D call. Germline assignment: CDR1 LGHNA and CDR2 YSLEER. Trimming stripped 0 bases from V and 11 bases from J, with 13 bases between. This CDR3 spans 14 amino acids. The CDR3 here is CASSQEFSFGKLFF. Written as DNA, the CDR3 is TGCGCCAGCAGCCAAGAATTCTCTTTCGGGAAACTGTTTTTT.

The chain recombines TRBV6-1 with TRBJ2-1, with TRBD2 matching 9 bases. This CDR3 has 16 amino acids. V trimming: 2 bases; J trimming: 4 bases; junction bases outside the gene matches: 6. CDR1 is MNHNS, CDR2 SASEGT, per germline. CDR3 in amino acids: CASSELASGAYNEQFF. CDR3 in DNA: TGTGCCAGCAGTGAACTGGCTAGCGGGGCATACAATGAGCAGTTCTTC.

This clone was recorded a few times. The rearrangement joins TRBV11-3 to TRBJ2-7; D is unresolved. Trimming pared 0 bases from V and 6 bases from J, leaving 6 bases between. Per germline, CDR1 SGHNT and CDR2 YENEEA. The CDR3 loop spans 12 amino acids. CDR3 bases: TGTGCCAGCAGCTTAGAGAGTCCCGAGCAGTACTTC. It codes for CASSLESPEQYF.

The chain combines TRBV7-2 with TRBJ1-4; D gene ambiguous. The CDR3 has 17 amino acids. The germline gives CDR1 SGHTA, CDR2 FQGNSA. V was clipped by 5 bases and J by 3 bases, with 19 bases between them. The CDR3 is CASSPHGGRTSNEKLFF. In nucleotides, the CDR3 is TGTGCCAGCAGCCCACATGGCGGCAGGACTTCTAATGAAAAACTGTTTTTT.

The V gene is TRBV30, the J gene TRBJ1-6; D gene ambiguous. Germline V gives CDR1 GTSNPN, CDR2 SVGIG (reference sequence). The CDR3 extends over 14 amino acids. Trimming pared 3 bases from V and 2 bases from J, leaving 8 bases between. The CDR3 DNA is TGTGCCTGGAGCCCTACGCCCTATAATTCACCCCTCCACTTT. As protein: CAWSPTPYNSPLHF.

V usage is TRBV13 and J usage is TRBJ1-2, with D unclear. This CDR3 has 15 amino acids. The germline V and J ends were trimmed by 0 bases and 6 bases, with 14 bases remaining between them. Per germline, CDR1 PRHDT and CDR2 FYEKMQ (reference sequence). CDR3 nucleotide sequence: TGTGCCAGCAGCTTAGGAGGCGCGGCCTCCGATGGCTACACCTTC. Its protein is CASSLGGAASDGYTF.

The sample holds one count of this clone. Here the CDR3 DNA reads TGTGCCAGCAGCTTTTTAGGGGGCGCGGAGTACGAGCAGTACTTC. It yields the protein CASSFLGGAEYEQYF. This rearrangement joins TRBV5-4 to TRBJ2-7; 7 nucleotides line up with TRBD1. Germline CDR1 SGHNT, CDR2 YYREEE (reference sequence). This CDR3 has 15 residues. V was pared by 2 bases and J by 4 bases, with 9 bases of the junction left unmatched.

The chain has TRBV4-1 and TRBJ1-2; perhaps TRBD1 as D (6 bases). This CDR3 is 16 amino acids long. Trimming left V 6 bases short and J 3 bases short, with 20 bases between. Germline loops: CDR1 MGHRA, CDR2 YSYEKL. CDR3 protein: CASRDGRARGHYGYTF. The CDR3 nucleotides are TGCGCCAGCAGGGACGGCCGGGCCAGGGGACACTATGGCTACACCTTC.

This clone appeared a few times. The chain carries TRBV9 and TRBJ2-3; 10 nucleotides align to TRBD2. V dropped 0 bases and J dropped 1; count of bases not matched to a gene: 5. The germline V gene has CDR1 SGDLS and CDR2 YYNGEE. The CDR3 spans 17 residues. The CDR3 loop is CASSVGASGGRTDTQYF. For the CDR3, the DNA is TGTGCCAGCAGCGTAGGAGCTAGCGGGGGTCGCACAGATACGCAGTATTTT.